Below, 22 T cell receptor beta chains from the same sample are listed, as sequenced in a study of molecular identifiers for immune sequencing clone quantification. TCRdb re-called the PCR reads through MiXCR, storing one row per CDR3 protein. The table includes under 800,000 distinct CDR3 sequences, 25% detected once. The sample was naive CD8+ T cells from blood, with Jurkat cell RNA spiked in. Subset in this sample: FACS-sorted CD8+CD4-CCR7+CD45RA+ naive T cells. The origin of the receptors is a human donor in good health. Some libraries in this study had Jurkat cell RNA spiked in.

Worth noting for this clonotype: This may arise from a read error, as a much more abundant clone is one base away. The chain is built from TRBV4-1 and TRBJ1-1; D gene unclear. The germline CDR1 and CDR2 sequences are MGHRA and YSYEKL. The CDR3 runs 17 residues. CDR3 in DNA: TGCGCCAGCAGCCAAGTTCCGGGTCGGAGACTGAACACTGCAGCTTTCTTT. Amino acids: CASSQVPGRRLNTAAFF.

This clonotype was detected ten times or more. The genes are TRBV13 and TRBJ2-3; either TRBD1 or TRBD2 may supply D (6 bases each). Per the germline V gene, CDR1 is PRHDT and CDR2 is FYEKMQ (reference sequence). V dropped 0 bases and J dropped 1 base, with 11 bases sitting between them. The CDR3 runs 16 residues. Here the CDR3 reads CASSLGARGRTDTQYF. The DNA of the CDR3 is TGTGCCAGCAGCTTAGGGGCCCGGGGGCGCACAGATACGCAGTATTTT. The full variable domain, rest sourced from reference TRBV13 and TRBJ2-3, is AAGVIQSPRHLIKEKRETATLKCYPIPRHDTVYWYQQGPGQDPQFLISFYEKMQSDKGSIPDRFSAQQFSDYHSELNMSSLELGDSALYFCASSLGARGRTDTQYFGPGTRLTVL.

This clonotype came up many times. The chain joins TRBV5-1 to TRBJ2-2; 7 positions match TRBD1. V lost 4 bases and J lost 4; bases outside the gene matches: 7. The CDR3 contains 15 residues. The germline V gene has CDR1 SGHRS and CDR2 YFSETQ. CDR3 in DNA: TGCGCCAGCAGCAGAGGACAGGAACCCACCGGGGAGCTGTTTTTT. This sequence encodes CASSRGQEPTGELFF.

In this sample, this clonotype turned up many times. The chain links TRBV7-6 to TRBJ1-4; D gene uncertain. CDR1 is SGHVS, CDR2 FNYEAQ, per germline. The V and J ends lost 3 bases and 7 bases respectively, with 12 bases between them. CDR3 length: 14 residues. The CDR3 spells CASSLTYSPEKLFF. CDR3 nucleotides: TGTGCCAGCAGCTTGACGTATTCTCCTGAAAAACTGTTTTTT.

This clonotype was seen a handful of times. The chain employs TRBV7-9 and TRBJ2-7; D unclear. Trimming removed 3 bases at V and 3 bases at J, with 6 bases between. Germline CDR1 SEHNR, CDR2 FQNEAQ (reference sequence). This CDR3 spans 12 amino acids. The CDR3 sequence is CASSFFGYEQYF. For the CDR3, the DNA is TGTGCCAGCAGCTTTTTCGGCTACGAGCAGTACTTC.

This clonotype was seen just once. The CDR3 nucleotides read TGTGCCAGCAGCCCGGTACCGAGCTCCTACGAGCAGTACTTC. Its translation: CASSPVPSSYEQYF. The gene calls are TRBV5-6 and TRBJ2-7; no clear D gene. This CDR3 region has 14 residues. Germline assignment: CDR1 SGHDT and CDR2 YYEEEE. Trimming shortened V by 4 bases and J by 0 bases, and 11 bases separated the two germline ends.

In its sample, this clonotype was seen many times. The rearrangement uses TRBV6-5 and TRBJ2-7; TRBD1 matches at 7 bases. The germline V gene has CDR1 MNHEY and CDR2 SVGAGI. This CDR3 has 13 residues. V dropped 0 bases and J dropped 6; count of bases not matched to a gene: 2. CDR3 in DNA: TGTGCCAGCAGTTACTCGACAGGGAGCGAGCAGTACTTC. It encodes CASSYSTGSEQYF.

As concerns this clonotype: A junction end diverges from the germline sequence, so it may reflect a read error. The V gene is TRBV30, the J gene TRBJ2-1; 7 bases are a match to TRBD1. Germline loops: CDR1 GTSNPN, CDR2 SVGIG (reference sequence). CDR3 length: 14 amino acids. In nucleotides, the CDR3 is TGTGCCTGGAGTGATGAACAGGGGTTCAGGGAGCAGCTCTTC. Translation gives CAWSDEQGFREQLF.

This clonotype was seen at least ten times. The chain joins TRBV5-4 to TRBJ2-5; 7 nucleotides agree with TRBD2. The CDR3 runs to 14 residues. Germline CDR1 reads SGHNT; CDR2 reads YYREEE (reference sequence). The junction had 3 bases not matched to a gene; V was cut back by 4 bases and J by 0 bases. CDR3 coding DNA: TGTGCCAGCAGCACCGGACTAGACCAAGAGACCCAGTACTTC. Protein: CASSTGLDQETQYF. Variable domain in full (rest from reference TRBV5-4 and TRBJ2-5): ETGVTQSPTHLIKTRGQQVTLRCSSQSGHNTVSWYQQALGQGPQFIFQYYREEENGRGNFPPRFSGLQFPNYSSELNVNALELDDSALYLCASSTGLDQETQYFGPGTRLLVL.

In this sample, this clonotype turned up many times. The rearrangement uses TRBV3-1 and TRBJ1-1; D not certain. V lost 4 bases and J 4 bases, leaving 13 bases between the germline ends. CDR1 and CDR2 (germline): LGHDT, YNNKEL (reference sequence). The CDR3 is 14 residues long. The DNA for the CDR3 is TGTGCCAGCAGCCCCCGTGGTCGGAGCACTGAAGCTTTCTTT. Its protein product is CASSPRGRSTEAFF.

This rearrangement joins TRBV14 to TRBJ2-7; weak D call: TRBD2 (5 bases). This CDR3 is built from 14 residues. Deletions cut 3 bases from V and 5 bases from J, with 14 bases between. CDR1 is SGHDN, CDR2 FVKESK, per germline. CDR3 nucleotides: TGTGCCAGCAGCCAGAGGGCCGAGAACGACGAGCAGTACTTC. This sequence encodes CASSQRAENDEQYF. Full variable domain (outside the CDR3, taken from reference TRBV14 and TRBJ2-7): EAGVTQFPSHSVIEKGQTVTLRCDPISGHDNLYWYRRVMGKEIKFLLHFVKESKQDESGMPNNRFLAERTGGTYSTLKVQPAELEDSGVYFCASSQRAENDEQYFGPGTRLTVT.

Ten or more counts support this clonotype. The chain recombines TRBV27 with TRBJ2-7; TRBD1 agrees at 7 bases. The CDR3 covers 13 residues. V was clipped by 4 bases and J by 3 bases; unmatched bases: 3. Germline CDR1 reads MNHEY; CDR2 reads SMNVEV (reference sequence). The chain's CDR3 is CASSYGTDYEQYF. The CDR3 region has the DNA TGTGCCAGCAGTTACGGGACAGACTACGAGCAGTACTTC.

V gene TRBV10-3 combines with J gene TRBJ2-2; 14 nucleotides align to TRBD2. CDR1 and CDR2 from the germline V gene are ENHRY and SYGVKD. The V and J ends lost 6 bases and 0 bases, in that order; junction bases with no gene match: 6. This CDR3 is built from 18 residues. The CDR3 sequence: CAISGGLAGGSNTGELFF. CDR3 DNA sequence: TGTGCCATCAGCGGAGGACTAGCGGGGGGCTCGAACACCGGGGAGCTGTTTTTT.

This clonotype has at least ten counts. The chain employs TRBV6-6 and TRBJ2-7; TRBD2 agrees at 11 bases. The CDR3 has 14 residues. V dropped 6 bases and J dropped 4; count of bases not matched to a gene: 5. Per germline, CDR1 MNHNY and CDR2 SVGAGI (reference sequence). CDR3 sequence reads: CASSLSGREYEQYF. The CDR3 DNA is TGTGCCAGCAGCCTTAGCGGGAGGGAGTACGAGCAGTACTTC.

Comments on this clonotype: This could be a read error, since a much larger clone is one nucleotide away. The chain links TRBV20-1 to TRBJ2-7; 11 bases are a match to TRBD2. V gave up 6 bases and J gave up 9 bases; unmatched junction bases: 10. CDR3 length equals 13 residues. Germline CDR1 DFQATT, CDR2 SNEGSKA (reference sequence). The DNA for the CDR3 is TGCAGTGCAACGGGACTAGCGGACGGCGGGCAGTACTTC. Amino acid sequence: CSATGLADGGQYF.

The V call is TRBV19, the J call TRBJ1-5, with D possibly matching TRBD1 (5 bases). CDR3 size: 17 residues. Germline lookup yields CDR1 LNHDA and CDR2 SQIVND (reference sequence). V lost 5 bases and J 4 bases, leaving 21 bases between the germline ends. CDR3 coding DNA: TGTGCCAGTAGTGCAACTCCCGGACATCTCAATAATCAGCCCCAGCATTTT. This encodes CASSATPGHLNNQPQHF. The entire variable domain, with the rest obtained from reference TRBV19 and TRBJ1-5, is as follows: DGGITQSPKYLFRKEGQNVTLSCEQNLNHDAMYWYRQDPGQGLRLIYYSQIVNDFQKGDIAEGYSVSREKKESFPLTVTSAQKNPTAFYLCASSATPGHLNNQPQHFGDGTRLSIL.

This clonotype was counted a few times. The chain joins TRBV23-1 to TRBJ1-2; D possibly corresponds to TRBD1 (5 bases). TRBV23-1 is an ORF for which the function is uncertain. The CDR3 is 13 amino acids. Trimming pared 10 bases from V and 6 bases from J, leaving 18 bases between. The CDR3 DNA reads as TGCGCCACACAGGCCGAGAGGAAAGATGGCTACACCTTC. Translating gives CATQAERKDGYTF.

At least ten counts were recorded for this clonotype. This chain links TRBV30 with TRBJ1-5; possibly TRBD1 for D (5 bases). The V and J ends lost 3 bases and 1 base respectively, with 25 bases between them. The CDR3 has 19 residues. In germline, CDR1 is GTSNPN, CDR2 SVGIG (reference sequence). The CDR3 spells CAWRILSTRTRVSNQPQHF. The CDR3 DNA reads as TGTGCCTGGAGGATCCTAAGCACCCGGACAAGAGTAAGCAATCAGCCCCAGCATTTT.

As to this clonotype: A much larger clone differs by one base, so this may be a read error. This sequence joins TRBV5-1 and TRBJ1-6, with D hard to call. V dropped 2 bases and J dropped 0 bases, with 12 bases sitting between them. The CDR3 length is 17 residues. Germline V gives CDR1 SGHRS, CDR2 YFSETQ. The CDR3, as DNA: TGCGCCAGCAGCTTAGCCGCGAAGAACTCCTATAATTCACCCCTCCACTTT. Translating it yields CASSLAAKNSYNSPLHF. The complete variable domain, with remaining parts taken from reference TRBV5-1 and TRBJ1-6, reads KAGVTQTPRYLIKTRGQQVTLSCSPISGHRSVSWYQQTPGQGLQFLFEYFSETQRNKGNFPGRFSGRQFSNSRSEMNVSTLELGDSALYLCASSLAAKNSYNSPLHFGNGTRLTVT.

The chain links TRBV25-1 to TRBJ1-4; D is unclear. CDR3 length equals 16 residues. Trimming stripped 4 bases from V and 6 bases from J, with 18 bases between. The V gene's germline CDR1 is MGHDK and CDR2 SYGVNS. The CDR3 spells CASSATSGIVDEKLFF. Written as DNA, the CDR3 is TGTGCCAGCAGTGCAACCTCCGGGATAGTAGATGAAAAACTGTTTTTT.

This clonotype was observed a few times. CDR3 coding DNA: TGCAGTGCTAGAGATGCGAGTAGCTCCTACGAGCAGTACTTC. Its translation: CSARDASSSYEQYF. J is TRBJ2-7 and V is TRBV20-1; D gene uncertain. The V gene's germline CDR1 is DFQATT and CDR2 SNEGSKA (reference sequence). The V end lost 0 bases, the J end lost 0 bases, and 9 bases lay between the germline ends. The length of the CDR3 is 14 residues.

Of note for this clonotype: A much more abundant neighbour one base away suggests this may be a read error. J is TRBJ2-7 and V is TRBV10-3; 8 nucleotides match TRBD1. Germline CDR1 ENHRY, CDR2 SYGVKD. The CDR3 has 14 residues. The CDR3 loop reads CAICESQGAYEQYF. Here the CDR3 DNA reads TGTGCCATCTGTGAGTCACAGGGGGCCTACGAGCAGTACTTC.